This T cell receptor beta chain was identified in a study of OX40 agonist ivuxolimab in advanced cancers. A note on the overall study: Ivuxolimab was a fully human IgG2 agonistic monoclonal antibody targeting the costimulatory receptor OX40 (CD134). Intravenous ivuxolimab was administered to patients every 2 weeks at six dose levels: 0.01, 0.1, 0.3, 1.5, 3 and 10 mg/kg. Of the roughly 51 patients in dose escalation, 19 had hepatocellular carcinoma, some 15 had melanoma, 9 had renal cell carcinoma and 9 had head and neck cancer. In the dose-escalation cohort, 82.7% of patients were male, and the mean age was around 65 years with a range of roughly 20 to 80. Prior anti-PD-1, anti-PD-L1 or anti-CTLA-4 therapy was permitted, and about 40% of dose-escalation patients had received checkpoint inhibitors. Partial responses occurred in three dose-escalation patients, of whom one had hepatocellular carcinoma and two had cutaneous melanoma. Peripheral TCRbeta sequencing aimed to test whether ivuxolimab altered TCR sequence diversity and caused clonal T-cell expansion. The paper covers the monotherapy dose-escalation part of the phase I ivuxolimab trial, which included N = 52 patients. The research as a whole found: Which antigens the clonally expanded peripheral T cells were specific for was not determined. After ivuxolimab, CD8+ T cells had more expanded clones than CD4+ T cells on average. Low levels of normalized T-cell clonal expansion were also seen in some patients who did not respond. In partial responders in the 0.1-3.0 mg/kg groups, normalized peripheral clonal expansion was found to be among the lowest, especially among CD8+ T cells. Clonal expansion of both CD4+ and CD8+ blood T cells was observed from baseline to week 6 at doses 0.1 to 3.0 mg/kg.

Genomic DNA was isolated from the sorted cells so that the TCRbeta CDR3 region could be sequenced. The immunoSEQ Assay was used to sequence the TCRbeta CDR3 regions. The clones in this table, taken by TCRdb from immuneACCESS, are in-frame only. Not every clone is retained; where verified, under half of the shortfall comes from an unresolved V gene, and the cause of the rest is unknown. This sample lists some 80,000 clones; roughly 92% were detected once. Clones ranked in the top ten supply around 0.65% of the sample. Comments on this clone: Which antigen it targets is not known. Within one base of it there is no much larger clone, and no base qualities were kept.

The CDR3 holds 15 amino acids from the cysteine to the phenylalanine. Of the read, only the CDR3 DNA is kept; its 45 bases are in frame from base 1. A distance of 16 bases separates the germline ends of V and J, which lose 4 bases and 6 bases respectively. The germline V gene (reference sequence) specifies GTSNPN as CDR1 and SVGIG as CDR2. Patients with autoimmune disease history or receiving systemic immunosuppression were excluded from the trial. Peripheral blood for TCR sequencing was collected from all dose cohorts at baseline, on cycle 4 day 1, and on cycle 7 day 1. The samples were taken from a phase I, first-in-human, multicenter, open-label dose-escalation trial of ivuxolimab. The trial enrolled adults with locally advanced or metastatic head and neck squamous cell, hepatocellular, melanoma or renal cell carcinoma. Before TCR sequencing, CD4+ and CD8+ T cells were separately sorted from peripheral blood.

In this chain, TRBV30 is recombined with TRBJ1-6, with a tentative D gene TRBD1 over 6 matching bases. The sequence was obtained from an adult with an advanced solid tumor such as melanoma, head and neck, liver or kidney cancer. The material was CD4+ or CD8+ T cells sorted from blood, obtained in a trial of the OX40 agonist ivuxolimab. The encoded CDR3 is CAWTDSKGGNSPLHF. The DNA is as follows: TGTGCCTGGACAGACAGTAAAGGGGGTAATTCACCCCTCCACTTT.